The 31 T cell receptor beta chains below were found in one sample sequenced in a study of T cell changes during pregnancy in multiple sclerosis. Sequenced by immunoSEQ multiplex PCR; TCRdb stores in-frame clones only, minus some. Here the sample spans 35,000 to 40,000 clones, 85% to 95% being singletons. Sample: CD4+ T cells from peripheral blood mononuclear cells, taken in the second trimester of pregnancy. The source is a female donor with multiple sclerosis, enrolled in a pregnancy study.

The rearrangement joins TRBV7-2 to TRBJ1-6, with D uncertain. In germline, CDR1 is SGHTA, CDR2 FQGNSA. Trimming removed 1 base at V and 3 bases at J, with 7 bases between. CDR3 length: 15 residues. CDR3 protein: CASSLDSRYNSPLHF. CDR3 in DNA: TGTGCCAGCAGCTTAGATTCCCGCTATAATTCACCCCTCCACTTT.

The rearrangement joins TRBV19 to TRBJ1-1; D is unclear. The CDR3 totals 12 residues. Trimming pared 3 bases from V and 5 bases from J, leaving 7 bases between. Looked up from germline, CDR1 is LNHDA and CDR2 is SQIVND (reference sequence). The CDR3 reads CASSIRETEAFF. DNA for the CDR3: TGTGCCAGTAGTATCCGGGAGACTGAAGCTTTCTTT.

V gene TRBV9 combines with J gene TRBJ2-3; 9 bases align to TRBD2. The V gene's germline CDR1 is SGDLS and CDR2 YYNGEE. The CDR3 covers 17 residues. J lost 7 bases, V lost 4 bases, and 16 bases had no gene match. The chain's CDR3 is CASSHAPPGLAINTQYF. CDR3 DNA sequence: TGTGCCAGCAGCCACGCACCCCCGGGACTAGCTATAAATACGCAGTATTTT.

The chain carries TRBV6-1 and TRBJ2-3, with 9 bases aligning to TRBD2. J was trimmed by 1 base and V by 4 bases; bases with no gene match: 6. This CDR3 comprises 16 residues. In germline, CDR1 is MNHNS, CDR2 SASEGT. CDR3 nucleotides: TGTGCCAGCAGTGTATCGAGCGGGGGGCGCACAGATACGCAGTATTTT. This codes for CASSVSSGGRTDTQYF.

CDR3 bases: TGCGCCAGCAGTGAGTGGAACAGGGTGAACACTGAAGCTTTCTTT. Its translation: CASSEWNRVNTEAFF. The V call is TRBV10-2, the J call TRBJ1-1; perhaps TRBD1 as D (6 bases). Trimming stripped 1 base from V and 0 bases from J, with 9 bases between. The CDR3 runs to 15 residues. Germline V gene lookup returns CDR1 WSHSY and CDR2 SAAADI.

The chain carries TRBV7-2 and TRBJ2-7, with 9 positions matching TRBD1. Germline V gives CDR1 SGHTA, CDR2 FQGNSA. Trimming cost V 2 bases and J 4 bases; bases outside gene matches: 6. The CDR3 runs to 15 residues. The CDR3 region is CASSLTRQGGYEQYF. The DNA for the CDR3 is TGTGCCAGCAGCTTAACCCGACAGGGGGGTTACGAGCAGTACTTC.

The V gene is TRBV6-6, the J gene TRBJ2-2; 12 bases are a match to TRBD2. CDR1 and CDR2 from the germline V gene are MNHNY and SVGAGI (reference sequence). The ends lost 5 bases at V and 5 bases at J; junction bases unmatched: 6. This CDR3 is built from 16 residues. CDR3 nucleotide sequence: TGTGCCAGCAGTCCCCTCGGACTAGCGGGGACCGGGGAGCTGTTTTTT. The encoded protein is CASSPLGLAGTGELFF.

This clone was seen once. The gene calls are TRBV7-3 and TRBJ1-1; D is possibly TRBD1 (5 bases). V was cut by 2 bases and J by 1 base, with 17 bases left in between. Per the germline V gene, CDR1 is SGHTA and CDR2 is FQGTGA. The CDR3 totals 17 residues. The CDR3: CASSLLPLGTGNTEAFF. In nucleotides, the CDR3 is TGTGCCAGCAGCTTACTACCGTTGGGGACTGGGAACACTGAAGCTTTCTTT.

The rearrangement links TRBV2 to TRBJ2-1; 10 bases agree with TRBD1. V was pared by 5 bases and J by 9 bases, with 4 bases of the junction left unmatched. Germline V gene data show CDR1 as SNHLY and CDR2 as FYNNEI. The CDR3 consists of 13 residues. Here the CDR3 reads CASSWDRGSEQFF. The CDR3 DNA sequence: TGTGCCAGCAGTTGGGACAGGGGAAGTGAGCAGTTCTTC.

This clone was picked up one time. This chain connects TRBV12-5 to TRBJ1-2; TRBD1 matches at 7 bases. Unmatched junction bases numbered 13, after V lost 6 bases and J lost 6 bases. CDR3 length equals 15 residues. Per the germline V gene, CDR1 is LGHNT and CDR2 is FRNRAP. The DNA of the CDR3 is TGTGCTAGTGGCCCCGCGAATCCAGGGGGAAATGGCTACACCTTC. As protein: CASGPANPGGNGYTF.

V usage is TRBV19 and J usage is TRBJ1-6, with TRBD1 matching 7 bases. Germline CDR1 is LNHDA and CDR2 is SQIVND (reference sequence). This CDR3 has 15 residues. The V and J ends lost 2 bases and 3 bases, in that order; junction bases with no gene match: 1. CDR3 loop: CASSITGVYNSPLHF. The CDR3 DNA is TGTGCCAGTAGTATAACAGGGGTCTATAATTCACCCCTCCACTTT.

J is TRBJ2-6 and V is TRBV5-5; D remains ambiguous. The CDR3 is made up of 14 amino acids. Deletions cut 2 bases from V and 2 bases from J, with 5 bases between. Germline assignment: CDR1 SGHKS and CDR2 YYEKEE (reference sequence). CDR3 sequence reads: CASSFEAGANVLTF. The CDR3 bases are TGTGCCAGCAGCTTTGAGGCTGGGGCCAACGTCCTGACTTTC. The variable domain in full, with the rest retrieved from reference TRBV5-5 and TRBJ2-6, is DAGVTQSPTHLIKTRGQQVTLRCSPISGHKSVSWYQQVLGQGPQFIFQYYEKEERGRGNFPDRFSARQFPNYSSELNVNALLLGDSALYLCASSFEAGANVLTFGAGSRLTVL.

The table lists this clone with a count of one. V usage is TRBV7-8 and J usage is TRBJ1-1, with D unclear. Deletions cut 3 bases from V and 8 bases from J, with 16 bases between. The CDR3 has 14 residues. Germline CDR1 reads SGHVS; CDR2 reads FQNEAQ. CDR3 amino acids: CASSFQTEGKEAFF. CDR3 nucleotides: TGTGCCAGCAGCTTTCAAACTGAGGGAAAGGAAGCTTTCTTT.

CDR3 coding DNA: TGTGCCAGCAGCTTGGGGACAGGGCAACCTGAAGCTTTCTTT. Translation: CASSLGTGQPEAFF. The rearrangement uses TRBV5-4 and TRBJ1-1; 8 nucleotides agree with TRBD1. With 0 bases clipped from V and 6 bases from J, the junction kept 4 bases outside the gene matches. This CDR3 contains 14 residues. Germline CDR1 SGHNT, CDR2 YYREEE (reference sequence).

V is TRBV28 and J is TRBJ1-6; D call uncertain. Germline CDR1 and CDR2: MDHEN and SYDVKM. The CDR3 sequence is 19 residues long. Trimming removed 7 bases at V and 1 base at J, with 23 bases between. This CDR3 is CASIPKREFSVSYNSPLHF. In DNA form, the CDR3 reads TGTGCCAGCATCCCCAAGAGGGAGTTTTCGGTATCCTATAATTCACCCCTCCACTTT.

J is TRBJ2-7 and V is TRBV6-1, with 7 nucleotides matching TRBD2. This CDR3 is 15 amino acids long. CDR1 MNHNS and CDR2 SASEGT come from the germline V gene. V shed 7 bases and J 0 bases; nucleotides not matched to a gene: 9. The CDR3 DNA reads TGTGCCAGCACCGAGAGGAGCGGGACCTCCTACGAGCAGTACTTC. Its translation: CASTERSGTSYEQYF.

The V gene is TRBV4-1, the J gene TRBJ2-2, with 8 nucleotides matching TRBD1. This CDR3 contains 15 residues. The J segment lost 5 bases and the V segment lost 1 base, leaving 3 bases of the junction unmatched. The germline gives CDR1 MGHRA, CDR2 YSYEKL. Written as DNA, the CDR3 is TGCGCCAGCAGCCAAGTGGACAGGGATACCGGGGAGCTGTTTTTT. Protein: CASSQVDRDTGELFF.

The chain carries TRBV7-9 and TRBJ1-3; 9 bases are a match to TRBD1. Trimming cost V 5 bases and J 0 bases; bases outside gene matches: 5. The CDR3 sequence is 16 residues long. Germline V gene sequence: CDR1 SEHNR, CDR2 FQNEAQ (reference sequence). The CDR3 protein is CASSPRDRASGNTIYF. The CDR3 DNA sequence: TGTGCCAGCAGCCCACGGGACAGGGCCTCTGGAAACACCATATATTTT.

V usage is TRBV5-1 and J usage is TRBJ2-3; 7 bases are a match to TRBD2. The CDR3 is made up of 16 amino acids. J gave up 4 bases and V 4 bases, and 12 bases lay outside the gene matches. From germline, CDR1 is SGHRS and CDR2 YFSETQ. This chain's CDR3 is CASSDYAGVTSDTQYF. DNA for the CDR3: TGCGCCAGCAGCGATTACGCGGGAGTTACGTCAGATACGCAGTATTTT. The variable domain in full, completed from reference TRBV5-1 and TRBJ2-3, reads KAGVTQTPRYLIKTRGQQVTLSCSPISGHRSVSWYQQTPGQGLQFLFEYFSETQRNKGNFPGRFSGRQFSNSRSEMNVSTLELGDSALYLCASSDYAGVTSDTQYFGPGTRLTVL.

For the CDR3, the DNA is TGTGCCAGCAGCCCCCAACTAGCGGGGGGGTCTCATGAGCAGTTCTTC. Translating gives CASSPQLAGGSHEQFF. The J gene is TRBJ2-1, the V gene TRBV9, with 13 bases lining up with TRBD2. The CDR3 covers 16 residues. Germline V gene sequence: CDR1 SGDLS, CDR2 YYNGEE. After removal of 4 bases from V and 8 bases from J, the junction contained 9 bases not matched to a gene. Using reference TRBV9 and TRBJ2-1 for the parts outside the CDR3, the full variable domain is DSGVTQTPKHLITATGQRVTLRCSPRSGDLSVYWYQQSLDQGLQFLIQYYNGEERAKGNILERFSAQQFPDLHSELNLSSLELGDSALYFCASSPQLAGGSHEQFFGPGTRLTVL.

This clone was counted a few times. V usage is TRBV2 and J usage is TRBJ2-7, with TRBD1 identical over 10 bases. There are 13 residues in the CDR3. Germline CDR1 is SNHLY and CDR2 is FYNNEI. The V segment lost 6 bases and the J segment 5 bases; nucleotides outside the gene matches: 4. For the CDR3, the DNA is TGTGCCAGCAGCGGGGACAGGGGCAACGAGCAGTACTTC. Protein product: CASSGDRGNEQYF.

This chain uses TRBV5-5 with TRBJ1-1; D call uncertain. The CDR3 contains 14 residues. Germline lookup yields CDR1 SGHKS and CDR2 YYEKEE (reference sequence). Trimming stripped 5 bases from V and 7 bases from J, with 18 bases between. The chain's CDR3 is CASSPAGGYGEAFF. In DNA, the CDR3 is TGTGCCAGCAGTCCGGCGGGAGGTTATGGTGAAGCTTTCTTT.

The chain employs TRBV10-3 and TRBJ2-7; 11 bases map to TRBD2. The germline CDR1 and CDR2 sequences are ENHRY and SYGVKD. This CDR3 spans 13 amino acids. Trimming removed 10 bases from V and 0 bases from J; junction bases left unmatched: 2. CDR3 region: CATTSGGSYEQYF. The CDR3 DNA reads TGTGCCACCACTAGCGGGGGCTCCTACGAGCAGTACTTC.

The chain is built from TRBV28 and TRBJ2-4, with D uncertain. The germline gives CDR1 MDHEN, CDR2 SYDVKM. V gave up 6 bases and J gave up 6 bases, with 9 bases separating them. This CDR3 region has 12 residues. The DNA for the CDR3 is TGTGCCAGCAGGACTGCGTCAAACATTCAGTACTTC. Amino acid sequence: CASRTASNIQYF.

The chain uses TRBV5-4 and TRBJ1-1; the match to TRBD1 covers 9 bases. The CDR3 consists of 12 residues. The germline V gene has CDR1 SGHNT and CDR2 YYREEE (reference sequence). J was trimmed by 6 bases and V by 4 bases; bases with no gene match: 1. The CDR3 region has the DNA TGTGCCAGCAGCCGGACAGGGGCTGAAGCTTTCTTT. Protein sequence: CASSRTGAEAFF. The full variable domain, its missing parts supplied by reference TRBV5-4 and TRBJ1-1, is ETGVTQSPTHLIKTRGQQVTLRCSSQSGHNTVSWYQQALGQGPQFIFQYYREEENGRGNFPPRFSGLQFPNYSSELNVNALELDDSALYLCASSRTGAEAFFGQGTRLTVV.

The chain carries TRBV6-5 and TRBJ1-2; weak D call: TRBD1 (6 bases). The V gene lost 6 bases and the J gene lost 4 bases, with 12 bases spanning the gap. CDR3 length: 13 residues. The germline gives CDR1 MNHEY, CDR2 SVGAGI. The CDR3 DNA sequence: TGTGCCAGCAGCGAGGGACACAGCTATGGCTACACCTTC. This sequence encodes CASSEGHSYGYTF.

The chain joins TRBV11-2 to TRBJ2-5; TRBD1 aligns across 7 bases. V was pared by 5 bases and J by 5 bases, with 11 bases of the junction left unmatched. This CDR3 region has 15 residues. Looked up from germline, CDR1 is SGHAT and CDR2 is FQNNGV. The CDR3 nucleotides read TGTGCCAGCAGCACAGGGGTGAGGGTAGGGGAGACCCAGTACTTC. Translation gives CASSTGVRVGETQYF.

The chain is built from TRBV7-8 and TRBJ1-6, with TRBD1 matching over 7 bases. The trim removed 2 bases at V and 1 base at J, leaving 5 bases unmatched. Germline V gives CDR1 SGHVS, CDR2 FQNEAQ. This CDR3 has 17 residues. The CDR3 protein is CASSLRAGGSYNSPLHF. CDR3 coding DNA: TGTGCCAGCAGCTTAAGGGCAGGGGGATCCTATAATTCACCCCTCCACTTT.

V gene TRBV9 combines with J gene TRBJ2-1, with TRBD2 matching over 12 bases. The germline V gene has CDR1 SGDLS and CDR2 YYNGEE. V lost 4 bases, J lost 7 bases, and 9 bases stayed unmatched. The CDR3 contains 16 residues. The CDR3 nucleotides are TGTGCCAGCAGCCCCTACAGGACTAGCGGGAAGAATGAGCAGTTCTTC. Its protein product is CASSPYRTSGKNEQFF.

This clone appeared once. The rearrangement uses TRBV18 and TRBJ2-1, with a possible D match to TRBD2 (6 bases). The CDR3 is 14 residues long. CDR1 and CDR2 from the germline V gene are KGHSH and LQKENI. V lost 5 bases and J lost 5, with 13 bases in between. The CDR3: CASSSYSGDNEQFF. DNA for the CDR3: TGTGCCAGCTCATCTTACTCGGGGGACAATGAGCAGTTCTTC.

The CDR3 here is CASSRTGHQETQYF. In DNA form, the CDR3 reads TGTGCCAGCAGTCGGACAGGGCACCAAGAGACCCAGTACTTC. The rearrangement uses TRBV27 and TRBJ2-5; 8 bases match TRBD1. This CDR3 region has 14 residues. The germline CDR1 and CDR2 sequences are MNHEY and SMNVEV (reference sequence). Germline trimming cut 5 bases from V and 0 bases from J; bases unmatched to any gene: 2.